This T cell receptor (beta chain) was obtained from a study of human T cells and chemical hapten exposure. Study summary: Weekly diphenylcyclopropenone doses were given to patients' scalps across the approximately 25-week study.

Using its own MiXCR run on the RACE reads, TCRdb lists one record per CDR3 protein. The sample contains approximately 41,000 distinct CDR3 sequences, under 5% of which appear only once. Time point of the sample: patch test 1, 2 weeks after DPC sensitization. Treatment here: therapeutic diphenylcyclopropenone sensitization with weekly scalp DPC. It was unfractionated whole blood from which total RNA was extracted. Germline lookup yields CDR1 MNHEY and CDR2 SMNVEV (reference sequence). V gave up 6 bases and J gave up 0 bases; unmatched junction bases: 7. The CDR3 length is 16 residues. This clonotype was detected ten times or more.

The material sequenced was whole blood, taken in connection with sensitization to the hapten diphenylcyclopropenone (DPC). J is TRBJ1-5 and V is TRBV27; 8 nucleotides agree with TRBD1. This receptor was identified in a man in his fifties with alopecia areata. Some clones in this sample may be carry-over from other donors' samples. The CDR3 coding sequence is TGTGCCAGCAGATCGGACAGGGACTATAGCAATCAGCCCCAGCATTTT. Translated, it gives CASRSDRDYSNQPQHF.